Here is one T cell receptor (beta chain) with its context. The method was immunoSEQ multiplex PCR; TCRdb's version includes in-frame clones alone and lacks a portion of them. The sample lists fewer than 3 million clones, roughly 92% occurring once. The sample originates from a study of shared clonotypes between healthy human individuals. The CDR3 length is 15 residues. V lost 2 bases, J lost 9 bases, and 7 bases stayed unmatched. The V gene's germline CDR1 is KGHSH and CDR2 LQKENI. This TCR came from a man aged 18 to 29 in good health. Some clones in this sample may be carry-over from other donors' samples. The chain links TRBV18 to TRBJ2-1; 10 positions agree with TRBD2. Sequencing was performed on naive CD4+ T cells from PBMCs. Subset noted: CD45RA+ positively selected. In DNA, the CDR3 is TGTGCCAGCTCACCAGGGACTAGCGAGAGGGGTGAGCAGTTCTTC. This encodes CASSPGTSERGEQFF.